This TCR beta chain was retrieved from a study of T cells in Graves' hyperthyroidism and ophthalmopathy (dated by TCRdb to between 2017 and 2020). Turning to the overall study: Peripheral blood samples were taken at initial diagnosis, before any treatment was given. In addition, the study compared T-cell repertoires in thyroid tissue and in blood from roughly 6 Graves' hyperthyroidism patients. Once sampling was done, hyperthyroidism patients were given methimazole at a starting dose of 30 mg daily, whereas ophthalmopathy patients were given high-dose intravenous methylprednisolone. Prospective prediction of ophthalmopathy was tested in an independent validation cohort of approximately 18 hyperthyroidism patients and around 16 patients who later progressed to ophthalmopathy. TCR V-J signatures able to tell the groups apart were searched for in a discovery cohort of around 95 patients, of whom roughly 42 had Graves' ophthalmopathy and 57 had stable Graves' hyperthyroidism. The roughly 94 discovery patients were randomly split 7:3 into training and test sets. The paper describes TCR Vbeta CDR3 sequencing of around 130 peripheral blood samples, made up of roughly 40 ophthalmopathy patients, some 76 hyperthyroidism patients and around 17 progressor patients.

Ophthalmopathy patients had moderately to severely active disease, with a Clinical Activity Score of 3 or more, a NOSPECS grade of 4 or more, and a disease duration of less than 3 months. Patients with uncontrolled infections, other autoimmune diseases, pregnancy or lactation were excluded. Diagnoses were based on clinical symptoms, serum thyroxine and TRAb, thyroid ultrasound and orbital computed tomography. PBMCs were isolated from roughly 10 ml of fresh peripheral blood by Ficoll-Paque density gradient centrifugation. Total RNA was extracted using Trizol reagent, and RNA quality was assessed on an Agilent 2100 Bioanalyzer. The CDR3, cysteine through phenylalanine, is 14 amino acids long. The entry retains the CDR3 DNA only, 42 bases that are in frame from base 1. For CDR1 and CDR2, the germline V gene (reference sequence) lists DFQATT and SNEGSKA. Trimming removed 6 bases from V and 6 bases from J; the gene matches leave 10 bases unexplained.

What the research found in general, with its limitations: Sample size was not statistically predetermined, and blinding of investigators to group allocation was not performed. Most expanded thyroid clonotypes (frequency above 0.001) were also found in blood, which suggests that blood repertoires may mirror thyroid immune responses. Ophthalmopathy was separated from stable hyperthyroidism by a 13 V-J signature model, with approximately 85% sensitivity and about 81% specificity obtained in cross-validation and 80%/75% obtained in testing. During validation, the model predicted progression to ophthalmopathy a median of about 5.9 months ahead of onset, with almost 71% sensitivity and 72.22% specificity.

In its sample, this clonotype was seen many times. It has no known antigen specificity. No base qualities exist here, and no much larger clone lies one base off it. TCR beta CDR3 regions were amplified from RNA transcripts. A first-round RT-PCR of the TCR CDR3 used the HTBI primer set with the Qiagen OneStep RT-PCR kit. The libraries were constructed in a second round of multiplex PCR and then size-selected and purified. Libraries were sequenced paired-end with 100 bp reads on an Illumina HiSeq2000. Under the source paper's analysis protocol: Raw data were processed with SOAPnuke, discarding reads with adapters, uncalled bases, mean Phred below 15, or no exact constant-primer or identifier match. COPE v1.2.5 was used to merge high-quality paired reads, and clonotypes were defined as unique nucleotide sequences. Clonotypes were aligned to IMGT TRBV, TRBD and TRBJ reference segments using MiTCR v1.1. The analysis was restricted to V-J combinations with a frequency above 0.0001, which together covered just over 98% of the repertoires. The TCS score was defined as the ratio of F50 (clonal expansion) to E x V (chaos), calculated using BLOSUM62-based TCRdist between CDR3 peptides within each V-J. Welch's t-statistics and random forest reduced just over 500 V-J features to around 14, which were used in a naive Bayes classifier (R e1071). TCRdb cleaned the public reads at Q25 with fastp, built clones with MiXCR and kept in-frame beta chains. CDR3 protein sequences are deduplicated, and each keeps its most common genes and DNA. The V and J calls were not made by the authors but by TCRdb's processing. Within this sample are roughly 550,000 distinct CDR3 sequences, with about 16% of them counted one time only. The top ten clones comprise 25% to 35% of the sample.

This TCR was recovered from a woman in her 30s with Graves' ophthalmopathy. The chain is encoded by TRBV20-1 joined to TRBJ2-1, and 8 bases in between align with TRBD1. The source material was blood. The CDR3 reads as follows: CSAQQGQAFNEQFF. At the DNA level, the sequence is TGCAGTGCCCAGCAGGGACAGGCCTTCAATGAGCAGTTCTTC.